The text below deals with one TCR beta chain. The data are from a study of shared clonotypes between healthy human individuals. Study-wide context: Donors, aged 18 to 49, were a couple of women and three men.

The CDR3 extends over 18 amino acids. Trimming cost V 5 bases and J 7 bases, with 30 bases left between them. The V gene's germline CDR1 is SEHNR and CDR2 FQNEAQ (reference sequence). Assay used: immunoSEQ multiplex PCR; TCRdb lists only in-frame clones, some missing. Found here are over 1.5 million clones, 95% to 99% of them singletons; the top ten hold less than 0.55%. The source is a man between 25 and 39 years old in good health. This sequence joins TRBV7-9 and TRBJ2-7; the D gene is possibly TRBD2 (6 bases). The sample comprised naive CD4+ T cells sorted from blood. Subset indicated: CD45RA+ positively selected. CDR3 nucleotides: TGTGCCAGCAGCAACCCGGAGACGGCCGGGACTCGCCGGGAGGAGCAGTACTTC. As protein: CASSNPETAGTRREEQYF. Filled out from reference TRBV7-9 and TRBJ2-7, the complete variable domain reads DTGVSQNPRHKITKRGQNVTFRCDPISEHNRLYWYRQTLGQGPEFLTYFQNEAQLEKSRLLSDRFSAERPKGSFSTLEIQRTEQGDSAMYLCASSNPETAGTRREEQYFGPGTRLTVT.